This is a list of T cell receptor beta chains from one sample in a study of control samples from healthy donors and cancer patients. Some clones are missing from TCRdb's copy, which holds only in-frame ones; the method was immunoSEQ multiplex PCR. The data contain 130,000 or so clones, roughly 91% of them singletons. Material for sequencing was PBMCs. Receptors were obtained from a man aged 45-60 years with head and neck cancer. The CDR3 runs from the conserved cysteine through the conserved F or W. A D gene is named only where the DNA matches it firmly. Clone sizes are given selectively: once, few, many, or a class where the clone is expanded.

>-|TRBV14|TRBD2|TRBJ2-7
TGTGCCAGCAGCCAAGCCATGACTAGCGGGGTCTCCTACGAGCAGTACTTC
CASSQAMTSGVSYEQYF
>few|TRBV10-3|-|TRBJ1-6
TGTGCCATCAGTGAGTGGGAGCATAATTCACCCCTCCACTTT
CAISEWEHNSPLHF
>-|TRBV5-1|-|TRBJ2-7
TGCGCCAGCAGCTTGGAAGCCCCCCCCGGGACCTACGAGCAGTACTTC
CASSLEAPPGTYEQYF
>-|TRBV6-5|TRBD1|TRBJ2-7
TGTGCCAGCAGTTTCGACAGGGTGCACGAGCAGTACTTC
CASSFDRVHEQYF
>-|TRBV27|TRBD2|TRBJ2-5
TGTGCCAGCAGTTTGACTAGCGGGAGGAGAGAGACCCAGTACTTC
CASSLTSGRRETQYF
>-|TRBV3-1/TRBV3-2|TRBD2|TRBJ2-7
TGTGCCAGCAGCCAAGAAGGAGCGGGGGGATCCCTTGGTGAGCAGTACTTC
CASSQEGAGGSLGEQYF
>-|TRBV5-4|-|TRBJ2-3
TGTGCCAGCAGCTTGGGACAGACTAGCACAGATACGCAGTATTTT
CASSLGQTSTDTQYF
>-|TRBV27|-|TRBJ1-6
TGTGCCAGCAGTTTATATGGGTATAATTCACCCCTCCACTTT
CASSLYGYNSPLHF
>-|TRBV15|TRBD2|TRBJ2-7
TGTGCCACCGGGACTAGCGGGAGCGTGGCCGAGCAGTACTTC
CATGTSGSVAEQYF
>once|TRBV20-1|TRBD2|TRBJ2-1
TGCAGTGCTAGTGCAGGCGGGAGGGGGCGGAATGAGCAGTTCTTC
CSASAGGRGRNEQFF
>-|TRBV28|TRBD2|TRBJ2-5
TGTGCCAGCAGTTTAACTCAGGAGCGGGAGTCAGGAGAGACCCAGTACTTC
CASSLTQERESGETQYF
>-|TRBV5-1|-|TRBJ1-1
TGCGCCAGCAGCTTGGCCGCGAACACTGAAGCTTTCTTT
CASSLAANTEAFF
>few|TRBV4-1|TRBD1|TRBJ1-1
TGCGCCAGCAGCCAAGAAAAGGGGGCGAACACTGAAGCTTTCTTT
CASSQEKGANTEAFF
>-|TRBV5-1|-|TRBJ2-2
TGCGCCAGCAGCTTGGGCAGTAGGGGGGAGCTGTTTTTT
CASSLGSRGELFF
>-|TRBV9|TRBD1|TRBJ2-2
TGTGCCAGCAGCGTAGGAGGAACCGGGACAGTTAACACCGGGGAGCTGTTTTTT
CASSVGGTGTVNTGELFF
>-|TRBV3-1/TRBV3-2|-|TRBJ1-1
TGTGCCAGCAGCCAGGGGAGATGGACAATGAACACTGAAGCTTTCTTT
CASSQGRWTMNTEAFF
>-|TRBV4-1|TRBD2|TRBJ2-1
TGCGCCAGCAGCCAAACGAGCGGGAGGGCCTGGAATGAGCAGTTCTTC
CASSQTSGRAWNEQFF
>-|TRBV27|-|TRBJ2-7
TGTGCCAGCAGTGCCAACCGGGGCCAGGGTACCTACGAGCAGTACTTC
CASSANRGQGTYEQYF
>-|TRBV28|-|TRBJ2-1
TGTGCCAGCAGCCCGCCTCCGGGACTCCGGTTTGAGCAGTTCTTC
CASSPPPGLRFEQFF
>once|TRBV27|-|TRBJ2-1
TGTGCCAGCAGTTTTCGGGGAGTTTTGGATGAGCAGTTCTTC
CASSFRGVLDEQFF
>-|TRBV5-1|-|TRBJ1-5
TGCGCCAGCAGCTTGACGGGTGACAATCAGCCCCAGCATTTT
CASSLTGDNQPQHF
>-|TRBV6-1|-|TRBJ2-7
TGTGCCAGCAGTAACGCCAGGGTTCCGTACGAGCAGTACTTC
CASSNARVPYEQYF